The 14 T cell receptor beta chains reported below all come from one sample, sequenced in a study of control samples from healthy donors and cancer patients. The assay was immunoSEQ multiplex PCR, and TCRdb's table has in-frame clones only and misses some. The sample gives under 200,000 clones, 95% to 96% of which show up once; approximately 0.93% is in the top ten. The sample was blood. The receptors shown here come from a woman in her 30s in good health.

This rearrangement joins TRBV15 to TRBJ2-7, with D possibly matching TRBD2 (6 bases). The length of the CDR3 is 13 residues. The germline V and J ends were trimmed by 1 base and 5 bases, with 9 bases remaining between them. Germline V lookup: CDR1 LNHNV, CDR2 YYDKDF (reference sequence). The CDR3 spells CATSRGGGDEQYF. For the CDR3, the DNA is TGTGCCACCAGCAGAGGGGGCGGGGACGAGCAGTACTTC. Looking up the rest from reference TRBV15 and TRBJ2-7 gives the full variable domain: DAMVIQNPRYQVTQFGKPVTLSCSQTLNHNVMYWYQQKSSQAPKLLFHYYDKDFNNEADTPDNFQSRRPNTSFCFLDIRSPGLGDTAMYLCATSRGGGDEQYFGPGTRLTVT.

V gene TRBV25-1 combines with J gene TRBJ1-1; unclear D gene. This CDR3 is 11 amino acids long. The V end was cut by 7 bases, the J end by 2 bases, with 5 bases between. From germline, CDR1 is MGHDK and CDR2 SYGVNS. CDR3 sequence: CASKSNTEAFF. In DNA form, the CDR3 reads TGTGCCAGCAAAAGTAACACTGAAGCTTTCTTT.

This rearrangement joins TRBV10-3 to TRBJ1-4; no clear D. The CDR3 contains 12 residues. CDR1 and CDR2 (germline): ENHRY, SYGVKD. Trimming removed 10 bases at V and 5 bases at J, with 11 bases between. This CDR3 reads CATADVNEKLFF. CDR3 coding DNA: TGTGCCACGGCGGATGTCAATGAAAAACTGTTTTTT.

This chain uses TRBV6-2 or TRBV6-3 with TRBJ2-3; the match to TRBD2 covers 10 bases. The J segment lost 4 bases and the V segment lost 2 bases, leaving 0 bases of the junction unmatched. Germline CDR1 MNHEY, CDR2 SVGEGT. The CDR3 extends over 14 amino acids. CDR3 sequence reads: CASSYTSGADTQYF. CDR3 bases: TGTGCCAGCAGTTACACTAGCGGGGCAGATACGCAGTATTTT.

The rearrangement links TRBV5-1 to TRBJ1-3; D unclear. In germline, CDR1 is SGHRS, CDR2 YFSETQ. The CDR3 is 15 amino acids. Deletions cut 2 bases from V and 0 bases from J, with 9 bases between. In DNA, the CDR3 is TGCGCCAGCAGCTTTGGAGCCTACTCTGGAAACACCATATATTTT. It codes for CASSFGAYSGNTIYF. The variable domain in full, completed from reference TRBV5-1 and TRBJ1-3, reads KAGVTQTPRYLIKTRGQQVTLSCSPISGHRSVSWYQQTPGQGLQFLFEYFSETQRNKGNFPGRFSGRQFSNSRSEMNVSTLELGDSALYLCASSFGAYSGNTIYFGEGSWLTVV.

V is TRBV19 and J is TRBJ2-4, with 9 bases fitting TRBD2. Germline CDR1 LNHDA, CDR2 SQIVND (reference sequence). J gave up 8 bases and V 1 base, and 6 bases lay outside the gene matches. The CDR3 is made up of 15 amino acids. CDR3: CASSIGVGGGDIQYF. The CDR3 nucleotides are TGTGCCAGTAGTATAGGAGTAGGCGGGGGGGACATTCAGTACTTC.

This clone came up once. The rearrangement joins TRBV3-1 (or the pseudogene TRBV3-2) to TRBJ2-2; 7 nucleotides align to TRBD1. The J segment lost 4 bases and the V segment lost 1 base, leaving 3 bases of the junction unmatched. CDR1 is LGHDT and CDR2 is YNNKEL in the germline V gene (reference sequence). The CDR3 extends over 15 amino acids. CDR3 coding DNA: TGTGCCAGCAGCCAAGGGCCAGGGGGCACCGGGGAGCTGTTTTTT. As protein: CASSQGPGGTGELFF.

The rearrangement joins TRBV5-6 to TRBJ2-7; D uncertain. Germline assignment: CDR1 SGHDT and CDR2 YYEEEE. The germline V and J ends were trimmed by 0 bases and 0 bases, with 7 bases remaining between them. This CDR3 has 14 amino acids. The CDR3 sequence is CASSLGGFSYEQYF. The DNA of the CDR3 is TGTGCCAGCAGCTTGGGTGGTTTCTCCTACGAGCAGTACTTC.

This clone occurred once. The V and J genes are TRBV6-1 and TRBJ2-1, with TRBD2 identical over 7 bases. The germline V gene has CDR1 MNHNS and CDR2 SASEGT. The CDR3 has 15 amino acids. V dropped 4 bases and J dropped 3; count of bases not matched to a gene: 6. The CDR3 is CASSAASGGYNEQFF. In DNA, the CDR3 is TGTGCCAGCAGTGCAGCTAGCGGAGGCTACAATGAGCAGTTCTTC.

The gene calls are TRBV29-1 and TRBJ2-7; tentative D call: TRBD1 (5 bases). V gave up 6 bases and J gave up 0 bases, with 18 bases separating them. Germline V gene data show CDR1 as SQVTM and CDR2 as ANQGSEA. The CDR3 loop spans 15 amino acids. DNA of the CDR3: TGCAGCGTCGCTGAAGGGGATTTTAACTCCTACGAGCAGTACTTC. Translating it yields CSVAEGDFNSYEQYF.

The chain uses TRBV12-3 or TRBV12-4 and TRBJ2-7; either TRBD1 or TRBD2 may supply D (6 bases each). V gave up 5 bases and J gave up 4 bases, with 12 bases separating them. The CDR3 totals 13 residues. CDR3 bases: TGTGCCAGCAGTACGGGGGACATATACGAGCAGTACTTC. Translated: CASSTGDIYEQYF.

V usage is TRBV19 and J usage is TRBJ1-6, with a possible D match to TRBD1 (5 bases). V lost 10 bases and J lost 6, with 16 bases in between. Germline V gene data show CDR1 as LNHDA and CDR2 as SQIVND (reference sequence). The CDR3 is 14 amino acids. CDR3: CATRDLNLNSPLHF. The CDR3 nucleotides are TGTGCCACCCGGGACCTAAATCTTAATTCACCCCTCCACTTT.

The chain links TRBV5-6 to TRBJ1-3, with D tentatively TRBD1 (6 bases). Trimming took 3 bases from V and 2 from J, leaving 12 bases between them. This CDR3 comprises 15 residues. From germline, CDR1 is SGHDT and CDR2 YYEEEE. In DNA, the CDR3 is TGTGCCAGCAGCTCAAGAGGGGGTGCTGGAAACACCATATATTTT. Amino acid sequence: CASSSRGGAGNTIYF.

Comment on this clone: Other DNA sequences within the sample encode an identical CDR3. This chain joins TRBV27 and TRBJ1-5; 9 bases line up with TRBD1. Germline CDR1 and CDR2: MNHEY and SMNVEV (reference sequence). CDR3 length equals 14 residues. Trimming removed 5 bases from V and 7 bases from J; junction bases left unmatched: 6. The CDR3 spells CASSLQGARQPQHF. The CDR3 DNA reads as TGTGCCAGCAGTCTACAGGGGGCAAGGCAGCCCCAGCATTTT.